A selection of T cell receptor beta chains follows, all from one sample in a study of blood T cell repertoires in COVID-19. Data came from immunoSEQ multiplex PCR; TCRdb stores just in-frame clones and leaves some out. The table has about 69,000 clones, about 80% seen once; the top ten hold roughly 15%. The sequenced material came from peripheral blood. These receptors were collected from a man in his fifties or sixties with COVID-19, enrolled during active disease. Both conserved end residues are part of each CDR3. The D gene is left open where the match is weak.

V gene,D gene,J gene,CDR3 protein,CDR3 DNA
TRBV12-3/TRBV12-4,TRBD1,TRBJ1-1,CASSFRTGEAFF,TGTGCCAGCAGTTTTAGGACAGGTGAAGCTTTCTTT
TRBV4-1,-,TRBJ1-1,CASSQETGGVGEAFF,TGCGCCAGCAGCCAAGAAACTGGAGGGGTTGGTGAAGCTTTCTTT
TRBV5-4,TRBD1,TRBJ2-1,CASSSDRDNEQFF,TGTGCCAGCAGCTCCGACAGGGACAATGAGCAGTTCTTC
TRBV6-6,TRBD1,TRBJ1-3,CASSYSGQQGNTIYF,TGTGCCAGCAGTTACTCGGGACAGCAAGGAAACACCATATATTTT
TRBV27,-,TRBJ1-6,CASSLQQGGNSPLHF,TGTGCCAGCAGTTTACAGCAGGGAGGGAATTCACCCCTCCACTTT
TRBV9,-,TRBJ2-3,CASSETMGVSDTQYF,TGTGCCAGCTCCGAGACAATGGGTGTCTCAGATACGCAGTATTTT
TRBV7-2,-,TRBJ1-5,CASSLAGPANNQPQHF,TGTGCCAGCAGCTTAGCTGGGCCAGCAAACAATCAGCCCCAGCATTTT
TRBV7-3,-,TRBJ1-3,CASGRGSGNTIYF,TGTGCCAGCGGGCGGGGTTCCGGAAACACCATATATTTT
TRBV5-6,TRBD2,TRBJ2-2,CASSPGGPSTGELFF,TGTGCCAGCAGCCCGGGGGGGCCGAGCACCGGGGAGCTGTTTTTT
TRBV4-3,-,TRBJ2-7,CASSQGIGQGKHEQYF,TGCGCCAGCAGCCAAGGGATCGGGCAGGGCAAGCACGAGCAGTACTTC